The rows below give T cell receptor beta chains drawn from one sample of a study of molecular identifiers for immune sequencing clone quantification. One entry per CDR3 protein, called by TCRdb with MiXCR from the PCR reads. The sample lists some 91,000 distinct CDR3 sequences, 24% occurring once. Input material: naive CD8+ T cells from blood, with Jurkat cell RNA spiked in. The receptor set was obtained from a human donor in good health. Some libraries in this study had Jurkat cell RNA spiked in. The CDR3 runs from the conserved cysteine through the conserved F or W. D genes are given only for firm matches. Part of the rows lack a size; the others show once, few, many or a class for expanded clones.

many	TRBV5-8	TRBJ2-7	.	CASSLVSHEQYF	TGTGCCAGCAGCTTGGTGAGTCACGAGCAGTACTTC
many	TRBV18	TRBJ2-3	TRBD2	CASSPSTSEWFPDTQYF	TGTGCCAGCTCACCAAGTACTAGCGAATGGTTCCCAGATACGCAGTATTTT
.	TRBV4-3	TRBJ2-5	TRBD2	CASSQGTGTSSQETQYF	TGCGCCAGCAGCCAAGGAACCGGGACTAGCAGTCAAGAGACCCAGTACTTC
.	TRBV20-1	TRBJ2-7	.	CSARGPDGALYYEQYF	TGCAGTGCCAGAGGGCCCGACGGGGCGCTTTACTACGAGCAGTACTTC
many	TRBV29-1	TRBJ2-5	.	CSVYPRGALGETQYF	TGCAGCGTTTACCCCCGGGGGGCTCTGGGAGAGACCCAGTACTTC
.	TRBV7-9	TRBJ2-7	.	CASSLTVTAGSYEQYF	TGTGCCAGCAGCTTAACCGTGACAGCCGGATCCTACGAGCAGTACTTC
few	TRBV12-3/TRBV12-4	TRBJ2-7	TRBD1	CASSRTGTGFIDEQYF	TGTGCCAGCAGTCGCACCGGGACAGGGTTCATCGACGAGCAGTACTTC
many	TRBV20-1	TRBJ2-5	.	CSARPGGRGGETQYF	TGCAGTGCTAGGCCCGGAGGGCGGGGAGGAGAGACCCAGTACTTC
many	TRBV4-3	TRBJ2-3	.	CASSQSSSAVTDTQYF	TGCGCCAGCAGCCAATCGTCTAGCGCCGTCACAGATACGCAGTATTTT
many	TRBV12-3/TRBV12-4	TRBJ2-2	.	CASSSPGQLGAGELFF	TGTGCCAGCAGTTCCCCTGGACAGCTCGGGGCCGGGGAGCTGTTTTTT
many	TRBV5-1	TRBJ1-3	TRBD1	CASTSDRDRAGNTIYF	TGCGCCAGCACCAGTGACCGGGACAGGGCTGGAAACACCATATATTTT
many	TRBV12-5	TRBJ2-3	TRBD1	CASGLATGFPDTQYF	TGTGCTAGTGGTTTGGCGACAGGGTTTCCAGATACGCAGTATTTT
many	TRBV2	TRBJ2-6	.	CASRLSSGANVLTF	TGTGCCAGCAGGTTGTCCTCTGGGGCCAACGTCCTGACTTTC
many	TRBV19	TRBJ2-7	TRBD1	CASSTPGQGYEQYF	TGTGCCAGTAGTACACCGGGACAGGGTTACGAGCAGTACTTC
.	TRBV12-3/TRBV12-4	TRBJ1-1	.	CACSWGTEAFF	TGTGCCTGCAGTTGGGGCACTGAAGCTTTCTTT
many	TRBV30	TRBJ2-7	TRBD2	CAWSVRAGWDYEQYF	TGTGCCTGGAGTGTACGAGCGGGATGGGACTACGAGCAGTACTTC